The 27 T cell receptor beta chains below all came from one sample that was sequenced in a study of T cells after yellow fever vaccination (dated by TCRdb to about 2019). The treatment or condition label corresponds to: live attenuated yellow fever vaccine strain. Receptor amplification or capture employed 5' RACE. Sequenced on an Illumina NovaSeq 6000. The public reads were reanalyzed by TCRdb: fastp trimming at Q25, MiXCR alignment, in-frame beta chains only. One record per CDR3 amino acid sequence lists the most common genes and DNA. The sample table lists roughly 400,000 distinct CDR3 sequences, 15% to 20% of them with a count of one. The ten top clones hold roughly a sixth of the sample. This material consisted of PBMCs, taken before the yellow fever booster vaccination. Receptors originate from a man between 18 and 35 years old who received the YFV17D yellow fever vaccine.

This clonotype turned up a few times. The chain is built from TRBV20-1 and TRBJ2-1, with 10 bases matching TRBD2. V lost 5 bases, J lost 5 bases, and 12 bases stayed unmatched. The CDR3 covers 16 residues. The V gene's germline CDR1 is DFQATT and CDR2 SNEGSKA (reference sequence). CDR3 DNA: TGCAGTGCTTCCGACAGCGGGGGGGCTCGGGACAATGAGCAGTTCTTC. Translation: CSASDSGGARDNEQFF.

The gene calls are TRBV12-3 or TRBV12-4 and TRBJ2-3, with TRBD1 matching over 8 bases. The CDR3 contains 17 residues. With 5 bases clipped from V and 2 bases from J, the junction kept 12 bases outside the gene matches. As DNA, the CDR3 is TGTGCCAGCAGTCCTACGTGGCAGGGGGCGCCCACAGATACGCAGTATTTT. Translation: CASSPTWQGAPTDTQYF.

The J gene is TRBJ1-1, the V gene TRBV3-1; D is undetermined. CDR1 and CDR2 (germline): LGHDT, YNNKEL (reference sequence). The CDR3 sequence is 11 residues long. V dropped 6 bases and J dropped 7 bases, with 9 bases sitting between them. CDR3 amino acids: CASSRGGEAFF. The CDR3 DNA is TGTGCCAGCAGTCGAGGAGGTGAAGCTTTCTTT.

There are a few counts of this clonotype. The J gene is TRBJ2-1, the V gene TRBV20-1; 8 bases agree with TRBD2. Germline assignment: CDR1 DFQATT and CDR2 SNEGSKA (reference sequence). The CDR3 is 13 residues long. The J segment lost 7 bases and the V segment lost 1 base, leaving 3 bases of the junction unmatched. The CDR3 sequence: CSARVPSGNEQFF. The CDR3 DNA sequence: TGCAGTGCTAGAGTTCCTAGCGGGAATGAGCAGTTCTTC.

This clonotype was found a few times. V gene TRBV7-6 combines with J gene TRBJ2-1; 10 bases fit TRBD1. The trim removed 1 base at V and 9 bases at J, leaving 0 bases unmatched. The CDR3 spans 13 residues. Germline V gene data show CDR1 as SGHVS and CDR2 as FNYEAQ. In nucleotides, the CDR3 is TGTGCCAGCAGCTTAGGGACAGGGGGTGAGCAGTTCTTC. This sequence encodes CASSLGTGGEQFF.

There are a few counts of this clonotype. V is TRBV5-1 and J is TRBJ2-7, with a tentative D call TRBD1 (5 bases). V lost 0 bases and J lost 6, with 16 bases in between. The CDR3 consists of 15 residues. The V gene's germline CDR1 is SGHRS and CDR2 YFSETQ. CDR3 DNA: TGCGCCAGCAGCTTGGTGGAAGGGGCGGTTGGCGAGCAGTACGTC. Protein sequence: CASSLVEGAVGEQYV.

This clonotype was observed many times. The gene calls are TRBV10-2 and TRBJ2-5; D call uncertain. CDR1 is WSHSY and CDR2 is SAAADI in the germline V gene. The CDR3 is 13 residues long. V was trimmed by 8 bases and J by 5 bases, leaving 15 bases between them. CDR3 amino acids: CASSVSGRETQYF. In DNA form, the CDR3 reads TGCGCCAGCTCGGTTTCAGGCCGGGAGACCCAGTACTTC.

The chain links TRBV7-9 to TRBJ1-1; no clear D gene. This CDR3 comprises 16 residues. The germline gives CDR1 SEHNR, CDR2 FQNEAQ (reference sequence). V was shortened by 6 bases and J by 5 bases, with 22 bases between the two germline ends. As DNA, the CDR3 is TGTGCCAGCAGTTACATCGCGGGCTGGACCGGGACTGAAGCTTTCTTT. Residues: CASSYIAGWTGTEAFF.

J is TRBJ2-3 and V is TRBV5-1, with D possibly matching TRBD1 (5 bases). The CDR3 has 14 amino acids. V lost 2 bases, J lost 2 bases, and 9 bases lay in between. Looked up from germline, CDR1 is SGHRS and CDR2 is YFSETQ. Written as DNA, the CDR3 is TGCGCCAGCAGCTTCCAGGGAATCACAGATACGCAGTATTTT. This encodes CASSFQGITDTQYF.

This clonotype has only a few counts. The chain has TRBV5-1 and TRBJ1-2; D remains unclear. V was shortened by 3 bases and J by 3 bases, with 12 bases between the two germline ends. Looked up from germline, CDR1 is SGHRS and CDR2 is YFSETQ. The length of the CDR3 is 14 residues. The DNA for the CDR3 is TGCGCCAGCAGCTACCCCGCCGGGGACTATGGCTACACCTTC. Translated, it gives CASSYPAGDYGYTF. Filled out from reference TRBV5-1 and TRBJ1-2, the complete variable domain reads KAGVTQTPRYLIKTRGQQVTLSCSPISGHRSVSWYQQTPGQGLQFLFEYFSETQRNKGNFPGRFSGRQFSNSRSEMNVSTLELGDSALYLCASSYPAGDYGYTFGSGTRLTVV.

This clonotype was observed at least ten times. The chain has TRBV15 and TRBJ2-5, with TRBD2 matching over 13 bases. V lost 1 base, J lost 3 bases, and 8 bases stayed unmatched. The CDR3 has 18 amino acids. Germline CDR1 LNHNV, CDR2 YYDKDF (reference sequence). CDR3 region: CATSRGLLAGGPEETQYF. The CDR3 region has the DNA TGTGCCACCAGCAGAGGCTTACTAGCGGGGGGGCCAGAAGAGACCCAGTACTTC.

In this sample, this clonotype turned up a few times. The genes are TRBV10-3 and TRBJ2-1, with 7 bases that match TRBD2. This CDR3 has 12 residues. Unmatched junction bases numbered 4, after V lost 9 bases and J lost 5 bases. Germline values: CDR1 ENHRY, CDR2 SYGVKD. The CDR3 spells CAIGREDNEQFF. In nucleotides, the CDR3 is TGTGCCATAGGGAGGGAGGACAATGAGCAGTTCTTC.

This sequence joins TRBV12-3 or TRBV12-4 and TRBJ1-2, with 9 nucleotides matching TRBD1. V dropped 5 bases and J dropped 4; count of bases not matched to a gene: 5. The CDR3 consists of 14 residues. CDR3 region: CASSQTGGIYGYTF. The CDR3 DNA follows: TGTGCCAGCAGTCAGACAGGGGGGATCTATGGCTACACCTTC.

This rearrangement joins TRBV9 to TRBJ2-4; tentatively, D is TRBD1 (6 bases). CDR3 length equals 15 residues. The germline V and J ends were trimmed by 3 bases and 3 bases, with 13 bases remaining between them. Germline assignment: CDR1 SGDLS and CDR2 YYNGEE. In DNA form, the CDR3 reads TGTGCCAGCAGCGAAAACAGGGACGGCAAAAACATTCAGTACTTC. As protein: CASSENRDGKNIQYF.

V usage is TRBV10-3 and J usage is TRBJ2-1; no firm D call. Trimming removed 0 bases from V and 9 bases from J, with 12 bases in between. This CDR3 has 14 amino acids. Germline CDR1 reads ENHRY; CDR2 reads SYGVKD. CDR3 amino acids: CAISESGPSFEQFF. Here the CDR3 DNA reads TGTGCCATCAGTGAGTCAGGTCCCAGCTTTGAGCAGTTCTTC.

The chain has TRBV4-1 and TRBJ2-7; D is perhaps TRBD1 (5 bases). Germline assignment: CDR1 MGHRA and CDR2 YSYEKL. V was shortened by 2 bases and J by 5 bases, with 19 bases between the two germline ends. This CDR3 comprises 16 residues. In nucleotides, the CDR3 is TGCGCCAGCAGCCAATACGCTGGCAGGGAAGCCGACGAGCAGTACTTC. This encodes CASSQYAGREADEQYF.

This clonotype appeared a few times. CDR3 DNA: TGCGCCAGCAGCTCCCCGACTAGCGGGGGCCCCTCCAATGAGCAGTTCTTC. Encoded protein: CASSSPTSGGPSNEQFF. The rearrangement joins TRBV5-1 to TRBJ2-1; 12 positions match TRBD2. The germline CDR1 and CDR2 sequences are SGHRS and YFSETQ. The CDR3 runs to 17 residues. V lost 3 bases to trimming and J lost 6 bases; unmatched junction nucleotides: 10.

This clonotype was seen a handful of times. The CDR3 DNA reads as TGCAGTGCTAGTAGCCAGCGGAGAGATACGCAGTATTTT. It yields the protein CSASSQRRDTQYF. The chain links TRBV20-1 to TRBJ2-3; D might be TRBD2 (5 bases). The CDR3 runs 13 residues. CDR1 DFQATT and CDR2 SNEGSKA come from the germline V gene (reference sequence). V lost 3 bases, J lost 5 bases, and 12 bases lay in between.

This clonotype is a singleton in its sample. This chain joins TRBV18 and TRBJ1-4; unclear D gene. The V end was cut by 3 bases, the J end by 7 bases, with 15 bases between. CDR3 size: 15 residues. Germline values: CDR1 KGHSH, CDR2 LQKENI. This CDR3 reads CASSPGHQRAEKLFF. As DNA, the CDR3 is TGTGCCAGCTCACCGGGCCACCAAAGGGCTGAAAAACTGTTTTTT.

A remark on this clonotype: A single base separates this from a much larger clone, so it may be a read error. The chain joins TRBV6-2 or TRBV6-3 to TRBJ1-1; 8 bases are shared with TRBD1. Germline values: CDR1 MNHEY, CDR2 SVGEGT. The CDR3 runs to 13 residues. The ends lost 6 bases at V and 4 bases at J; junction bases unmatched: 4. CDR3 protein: CASSQQGVTEAFF. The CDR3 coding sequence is TGTGCCAGCAGCCAACAGGGGGTCACTGAAGCTTTCTTT.

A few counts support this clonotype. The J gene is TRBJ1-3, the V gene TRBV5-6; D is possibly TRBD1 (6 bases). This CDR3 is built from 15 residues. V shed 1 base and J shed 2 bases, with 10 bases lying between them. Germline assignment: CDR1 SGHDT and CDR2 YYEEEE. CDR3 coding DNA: TGTGCCAGCAGCTTGCTGGGGGCTACTGGAAACACCATATATTTT. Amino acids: CASSLLGATGNTIYF.

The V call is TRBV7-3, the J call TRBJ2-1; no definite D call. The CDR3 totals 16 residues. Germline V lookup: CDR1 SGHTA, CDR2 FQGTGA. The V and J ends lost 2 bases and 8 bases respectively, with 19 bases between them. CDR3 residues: CASSLLGTPGGDEQFF. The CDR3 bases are TGTGCCAGCAGCTTACTAGGAACACCCGGTGGGGATGAGCAGTTCTTC.

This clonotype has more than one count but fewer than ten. The CDR3 reads CSAHPGLAGGRTDTQYF. CDR3 nucleotides: TGCAGTGCTCACCCGGGACTAGCGGGGGGACGCACAGATACGCAGTATTTT. The chain is built from TRBV20-1 and TRBJ2-3; 15 nucleotides agree with TRBD2. CDR1 and CDR2 from the germline V gene are DFQATT and SNEGSKA (reference sequence). This CDR3 has 17 residues. With 5 bases clipped from V and 1 base from J, the junction kept 7 bases outside the gene matches.

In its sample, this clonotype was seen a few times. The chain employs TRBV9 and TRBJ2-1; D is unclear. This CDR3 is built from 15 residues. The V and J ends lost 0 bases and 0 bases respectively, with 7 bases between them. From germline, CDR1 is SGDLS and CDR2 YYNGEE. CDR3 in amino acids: CASSVASSSYNEQFF. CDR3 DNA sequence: TGTGCCAGCAGCGTAGCCTCGAGCTCCTACAATGAGCAGTTCTTC.

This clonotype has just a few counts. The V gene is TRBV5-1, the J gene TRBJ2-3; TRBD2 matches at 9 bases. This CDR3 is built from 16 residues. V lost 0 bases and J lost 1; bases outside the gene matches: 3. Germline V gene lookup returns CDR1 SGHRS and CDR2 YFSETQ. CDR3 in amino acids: CASSLAASGGTDTQYF. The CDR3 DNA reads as TGCGCCAGCAGCTTGGCCGCTAGCGGGGGCACAGATACGCAGTATTTT.

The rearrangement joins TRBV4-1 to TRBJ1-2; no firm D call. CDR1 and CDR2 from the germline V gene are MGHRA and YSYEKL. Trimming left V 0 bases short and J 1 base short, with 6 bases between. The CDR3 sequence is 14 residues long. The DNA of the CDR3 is TGCGCCAGCAGCCAAGATCCGAGTAACTATGGCTACACCTTC. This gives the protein CASSQDPSNYGYTF.

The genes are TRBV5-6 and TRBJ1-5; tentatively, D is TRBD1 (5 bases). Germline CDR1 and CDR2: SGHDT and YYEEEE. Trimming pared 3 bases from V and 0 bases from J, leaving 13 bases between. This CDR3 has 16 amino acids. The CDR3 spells CASSSRDPNSNQPQHF. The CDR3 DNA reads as TGTGCCAGCAGCTCCCGGGACCCCAATAGCAATCAGCCCCAGCATTTT.